Shown below are 8 T cell receptor beta chains from a single sample sequenced in a study of beta chain features in type 1 diabetes. Expressed TCRB transcripts were sequenced, since all the RNA that had been isolated was reverse transcribed. Repertoires were generated with immunoSEQ multiplex PCR, while TCRdb's copy carries only in-frame clones and drops some. The sample shows roughly 310,000 clones, 11% of them seen only once. The sequencing input was naive CD4+ T cells from blood. These receptors came from a woman in her 30s in good health.

In this sample, this clone turned up a few times. CDR3 sequence reads: CASSGTGTGFDEQYF. As DNA, the CDR3 is TGTGCCAGCAGCGGAACCGGGACAGGGTTTGACGAGCAGTACTTC. The gene calls are TRBV28 and TRBJ2-7; TRBD1 agrees at 9 bases. The CDR3 length is 15 residues. Germline lookup yields CDR1 MDHEN and CDR2 SYDVKM. V lost 6 bases, J lost 5 bases, and 11 bases stayed unmatched.

This clone was observed a few times. The genes are TRBV5-1 and TRBJ1-1; 9 bases map to TRBD1. Trimming cost V 4 bases and J 2 bases; bases outside gene matches: 3. The germline V gene has CDR1 SGHRS and CDR2 YFSETQ. This CDR3 has 14 amino acids. The CDR3 region has the DNA TGCGCCAGCAGCAGGACAGGGGCTAACACTGAAGCTTTCTTT. The encoded protein is CASSRTGANTEAFF.

This chain connects TRBV28 to TRBJ2-2; 9 bases are shared with TRBD2. The CDR3 runs to 13 residues. Looked up from germline, CDR1 is MDHEN and CDR2 is SYDVKM. The J segment lost 1 base and the V segment lost 11 bases, leaving 2 bases of the junction unmatched. The CDR3 is CAGGRGNTGELFF. CDR3 coding DNA: TGTGCCGGCGGGAGGGGGAACACCGGGGAGCTGTTTTTT.

This clone turned up a few times. The chain couples TRBV7-9 to TRBJ2-3, with D uncertain. The CDR3 runs 17 residues. V dropped 5 bases and J dropped 0 bases, with 18 bases sitting between them. From germline, CDR1 is SEHNR and CDR2 FQNEAQ (reference sequence). CDR3 bases: TGTGCCAGCAGCCTCCCCCAAGGAGCCGGGAGCACAGATACGCAGTATTTT. Translated: CASSLPQGAGSTDTQYF.

This rearrangement joins TRBV6-5 to TRBJ2-3; 7 nucleotides line up with TRBD1. The CDR3 runs to 15 residues. The ends lost 1 base at V and 0 bases at J; junction bases unmatched: 1. CDR1 is MNHEY and CDR2 is SVGAGI in the germline V gene. This CDR3 reads CASSYFRGSTDTQYF. The CDR3 nucleotides are TGTGCCAGCAGTTACTTCAGGGGGAGCACAGATACGCAGTATTTT.

This clone was found a few times. The chain employs TRBV6-4 and TRBJ1-5; 8 bases are a match to TRBD1. Germline V lookup: CDR1 MRHNA, CDR2 SNTAGT. The CDR3 extends over 15 amino acids. The V and J ends lost 6 bases and 0 bases, in that order; junction bases with no gene match: 4. The CDR3 nucleotides are TGTGCCAGCAGGGAGACAGGGGCTAGCAATCAGCCCCAGCATTTT. It encodes CASRETGASNQPQHF.

A few counts support this clone. J is TRBJ2-5 and V is TRBV7-9, with 8 bases lining up with TRBD1. The CDR3 runs 16 residues. CDR1 and CDR2 (germline): SEHNR, FQNEAQ (reference sequence). V dropped 5 bases and J dropped 5; count of bases not matched to a gene: 13. CDR3 sequence reads: CASSPSGTGVRETQYF. The CDR3 DNA follows: TGTGCCAGCAGCCCGAGTGGGACAGGAGTTCGGGAGACCCAGTACTTC. Using reference TRBV7-9 and TRBJ2-5 for the parts outside the CDR3, the full variable domain is DTGVSQNPRHKITKRGQNVTFRCDPISEHNRLYWYRQTLGQGPEFLTYFQNEAQLEKSRLLSDRFSAERPKGSFSTLEIQRTEQGDSAMYLCASSPSGTGVRETQYFGPGTRLLVL.

This sequence joins TRBV4-3 and TRBJ1-2, with 7 bases fitting TRBD1. V dropped 3 bases and J dropped 7; count of bases not matched to a gene: 8. The CDR3 has 14 amino acids. The germline V gene has CDR1 LGHNA and CDR2 YSLEER. The CDR3 DNA reads as TGCGCCAGCAGCCATGTAGGGGGCAACGGTGGCTACACCTTC. This sequence encodes CASSHVGGNGGYTF.